These T cell receptor beta chains were read from a single sample in a study of CD8+ T cells in alopecia areata. Data came from immunoSEQ multiplex PCR; TCRdb stores just in-frame clones and leaves some out. The sample has approximately 110,000 clones; about 60% are singletons. This sample comprised CD8+ T cells sorted from blood, obtained at week 24, from a patient treated with tofacitinib. These TCRs come from a human donor with alopecia areata. CDR3s include the opening cysteine and the closing phenylalanine or tryptophan. Fields, in order: CDR3 length, clone size, D gene, V gene, J gene, CDR3 DNA, CDR3 protein. The D gene is left open where the match is weak. Clone size appears in some rows only: once, few, many, or a class for an expanded clone.

14	NA	TRBD1	TRBV5-6	TRBJ2-1	TGTGCCAGCAGCCGGGACAGCTCCTACAATGAGCAGTTCTTC	CASSRDSSYNEQFF
15	NA	NA	TRBV27	TRBJ1-4	TGTGCCAGCAGTTTAGGGAGGGGCAATCGGGAAAAACTGTTTTTT	CASSLGRGNREKLFF
15	NA	NA	TRBV13	TRBJ1-1	TGTGCCAGCAGCCCATCGACAGGATCCAACACTGAAGCTTTCTTT	CASSPSTGSNTEAFF
16	NA	NA	TRBV7-9	TRBJ2-1	TGTGCCAGCAGCTTATCTCCCTCCGTCTGGGAAGGTGAGCAGTTCTTC	CASSLSPSVWEGEQFF
13	NA	NA	TRBV4-1	TRBJ1-5	TGCGCCAGCAGCGTGGAGAGCAATCAGCCCCAGCATTTT	CASSVESNQPQHF
18	medium-sized	NA	TRBV21-1	TRBJ1-6	TGTGCCAGCAGCAAGGTACGGACAGGCTACTCCTATAATTCACCCCTCCACTTT	CASSKVRTGYSYNSPLHF
16	NA	NA	TRBV5-1	TRBJ2-1	TGCGCCAGCAGCTTGGTCGGCAGGGGTGTTCAGGATGAGCAGTTCTTC	CASSLVGRGVQDEQFF
13	NA	NA	TRBV6-1	TRBJ1-4	TGTGCCACAAGGACCGCATTTTATGAAAAACTGTTTTTT	CATRTAFYEKLFF
12	NA	NA	TRBV6-6	TRBJ2-1	TGTGCCAGCAGTCTCGGCGGAAATGAGCAGTTCTTC	CASSLGGNEQFF
15	NA	NA	TRBV19	TRBJ1-5	TGTGCCAGTACCTCGACAGGATATAGCAATCAGCCCCAGCATTTT	CASTSTGYSNQPQHF
15	NA	TRBD2	TRBV13	TRBJ2-7	TGTGCCAGCAGCTTAGGTCTAGCGGGGATCTACGAGCAGTACTTC	CASSLGLAGIYEQYF
15	NA	TRBD1	TRBV9	TRBJ2-7	TGTGCCAGCAGCGATCGACAGGGGAACTCTCACGAGCAGTACTTC	CASSDRQGNSHEQYF
16	few	NA	TRBV7-9	TRBJ1-2	TGTGCCAGCAGCTTAGCCCCGGCTGGGGGCTTCGGTGGCTACACCTTC	CASSLAPAGGFGGYTF
14	NA	NA	TRBV6-5	TRBJ2-7	TGTGCCAGCAGTTACGTGGGAAGTGAGAACGAGCAGTACTTC	CASSYVGSENEQYF
17	NA	NA	TRBV30	TRBJ2-3	TGTGCCTGGAGTGTACTGGGGGCGGAGAGAATCACAGATACGCAGTATTTT	CAWSVLGAERITDTQYF
14	NA	NA	TRBV9	TRBJ1-4	TGTGCCAGCAGCGTAGGACCCAAGGGGGAAAAACTGTTTTTT	CASSVGPKGEKLFF
14	NA	TRBD1	TRBV6-1	TRBJ1-2	TGTGCCAGCAGGAGGGACAGCCGAAACAGGGGCTACACCTTC	CASRRDSRNRGYTF
16	NA	TRBD2	TRBV4-3	TRBJ2-7	TGCGCCAGCAGCCAAGATGGCAGCGGGGAATTTTACGAGCAGTACTTC	CASSQDGSGEFYEQYF
14	NA	NA	TRBV7-6	TRBJ1-5	TGTGCCAGCAGCTTAGGCGGGGACGGTCAGCCCCAGCATTTT	CASSLGGDGQPQHF
14	NA	NA	TRBV5-5	TRBJ2-7	TGTGCCAGCAGCTTGCAGCAGGGGCCCTACGAGCAGTACTTC	CASSLQQGPYEQYF
14	NA	TRBD2	TRBV2	TRBJ2-3	TGTGCCAGCCATACTAGCGGGGGCACAGATACGCAGTATTTT	CASHTSGGTDTQYF
15	NA	NA	TRBV6-5	TRBJ2-2	TGTGCCAGCAGTTACGATGGGGCGAGCACCGGGGAGCTGTTTTTT	CASSYDGASTGELFF
17	few	TRBD2	TRBV11-2	TRBJ2-5	TGTGCCAGCAGCTTAGGAGTTAGCGGGGGGCCTAAAGAGACCCAGTACTTC	CASSLGVSGGPKETQYF
14	NA	NA	TRBV29-1	TRBJ1-5	TGCAGCGTTGAAGAGTCTACGGTGAATCAGCCCCAGCATTTT	CSVEESTVNQPQHF
17	NA	NA	TRBV12-5	TRBJ2-7	TGTGCTAGTGGTTTGGCAGTCAAAGGGGCCAGCGGGTACGAGCAGTACTTC	CASGLAVKGASGYEQYF
15	NA	TRBD2	TRBV10-3	TRBJ2-1	TGTGCCATCAGTGAGTCTGGCGGGACTAATAATGAGCAGTTCTTC	CAISESGGTNNEQFF
16	NA	NA	TRBV7-8	TRBJ2-7	TGTGCCAGCAGCCCCGGAGGCGGGAAACTCCCCTACGAGCAGTACTTC	CASSPGGGKLPYEQYF
14	NA	NA	TRBV25-1	TRBJ2-2	TGTGCCAGCAGTGGGTCCCAGGACACCGGGGAGCTGTTTTTT	CASSGSQDTGELFF
15	NA	TRBD1	TRBV28	TRBJ2-7	TGTGCCAGCAGTTTACAGGGACAGGGTTTCGGGGAGCAGTACTTC	CASSLQGQGFGEQYF
11	few	NA	TRBV14	TRBJ2-7	TGTGCCAGCGGCACTAGCTACGAGCAGTACTTC	CASGTSYEQYF
17	many	TRBD2	TRBV4-2	TRBJ2-6	TGTGCCAGCAGCCAAGCGGGGGGGAGCTCTGGGGCCAACGTCCTGACTTTC	CASSQAGGSSGANVLTF
17	NA	TRBD1	TRBV2	TRBJ1-1	TGTGCCAGCAGTCGTGGGGCCCCCGGACAGGGGGGCACTGAAGCTTTCTTT	CASSRGAPGQGGTEAFF
14	NA	NA	TRBV9	TRBJ1-2	TGTGCCAGCAGCCTGGGGGGAGCCCCCTATGGCTACACCTTC	CASSLGGAPYGYTF
17	NA	NA	TRBV18	TRBJ2-7	TGTGCCAGCTCACCACGATGGTCAGGGAGTTCCTCCTACGAGCAGTACTTC	CASSPRWSGSSSYEQYF
14	NA	NA	TRBV25-1	TRBJ2-3	TGTGCCAGCAGTGAGGGAGTCTGGGCAGATACGCAGTATTTT	CASSEGVWADTQYF